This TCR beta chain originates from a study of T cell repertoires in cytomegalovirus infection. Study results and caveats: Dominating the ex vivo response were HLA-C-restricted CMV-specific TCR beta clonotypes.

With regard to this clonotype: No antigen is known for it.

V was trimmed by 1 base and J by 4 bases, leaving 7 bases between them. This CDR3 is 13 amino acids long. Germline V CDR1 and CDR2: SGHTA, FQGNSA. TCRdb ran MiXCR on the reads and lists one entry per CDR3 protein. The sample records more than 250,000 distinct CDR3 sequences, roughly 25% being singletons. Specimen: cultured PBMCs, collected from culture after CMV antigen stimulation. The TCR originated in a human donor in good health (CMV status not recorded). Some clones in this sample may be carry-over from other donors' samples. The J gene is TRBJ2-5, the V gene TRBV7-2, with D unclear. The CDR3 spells CASSLVRIETQYF. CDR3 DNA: TGTGCCAGCAGCTTAGTACGGATAGAGACCCAGTACTTC. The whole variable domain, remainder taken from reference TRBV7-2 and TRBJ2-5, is GAGVSQSPSNKVTEKGKDVELRCDPISGHTALYWYRQSLGQGLEFLIYFQGNSAPDKSGLPSDRFSAERTGGSVSTLTIQRTQQEDSAVYLCASSLVRIETQYFGPGTRLLVL.